What follows describes a single TCR beta chain. Its antigen is unidentified. This sample stems from a study of siplizumab effects on memory and regulatory T cells. Broader study findings: Naive T cells looked more diverse than memory cells and looked like major alloresponse contributors.

The study assayed some 110,000 TCR templates per sample. TCRdb's table, derived via immunoSEQ multiplex PCR, lists solely in-frame clones and lacks some. Of 85,000 or so clones listed, around 95% were seen once; the top ten hold around a sixth. Germline CDR1 MGHDK, CDR2 SYGVNS. The V end lost 9 bases, the J end lost 3 bases, and 18 bases lay between the germline ends. This CDR3 is built from 14 residues. The chain combines TRBV25-1 with TRBJ2-7; the D gene is possibly TRBD1 (6 bases). This TCR derives from a human donor in good health. Sequenced: CD8+ T cells sorted from blood. This CDR3 is CARSEAGAIYEQYF. In DNA, the CDR3 is TGTGCCAGATCTGAGGCAGGGGCCATCTACGAGCAGTACTTC.